These T cell receptor beta chains were read from a single sample in a study of blood T cell repertoires in COVID-19. Method: immunoSEQ multiplex PCR; TCRdb's copy keeps in-frame clones and lacks some. Of around 44,000 clones in the sample, about nine tenths are singletons; the top ten hold about 11%. Sequenced material: peripheral blood. These TCRs come from a human donor in a cohort sampled during active COVID-19. The CDR3 runs from the conserved cysteine through the conserved F or W. The D gene is left open where the match is weak. Some rows mark clone size as missing; the rest say once, few, many or name a class of expanded clone.

NA TRBJ2-1 TRBV7-6 TRBD2 TGTGCCAGCAGCCCGGGACTAGCGGGGAGAGGGTATGAGCAGTTCTTC CASSPGLAGRGYEQFF
NA TRBJ1-2 TRBV12-3/TRBV12-4 TRBD1 TGTGCCAGCAGGGGGACAGGGAACTATGGCTACACCTTC CASRGTGNYGYTF
NA TRBJ2-3 TRBV27 NA TGTGCCAGCAGTCAATACAGAGTCACAGATACGCAGTATTTT CASSQYRVTDTQYF
NA TRBJ2-2 TRBV3-1/TRBV3-2 NA TGTGCCAGCAGCCGAGGGGGGGACACCGGGGAGCTGTTTTTT CASSRGGDTGELFF
NA TRBJ2-7 TRBV18 NA TGTGCCAGCTCACCAGGCAGCTACGAGCAGTACTTC CASSPGSYEQYF
NA TRBJ1-3 TRBV9 TRBD1 TGTGCCAGCAGCGGACAGGGGGCTGGAAACACCATATATTTT CASSGQGAGNTIYF
NA TRBJ1-5 TRBV7-6 TRBD1 TGTGCCAGCAGCTCCGGGACAGCCGCCTTTGGTCAGCCCCAGCATTTT CASSSGTAAFGQPQHF
NA TRBJ1-1 TRBV6-2/TRBV6-3 NA TGTGCCAGCAGTCGCCCGGACAGGAACACTGAAGCTTTCTTT CASSRPDRNTEAFF
once TRBJ1-2 TRBV6-5 NA TGTGCAGCCGGGGTTTACTATGGCTACACCTTC CAAGVYYGYTF
NA TRBJ1-1 TRBV10-3 NA TGTGCCATCAGTCTAACGAGGGATGAAGCTTTCTTT CAISLTRDEAFF
NA TRBJ2-7 TRBV5-4 NA TGTGCCAGCAGCTTGGCCGGGGGAGGCGCCTACGAGCAGTACTTC CASSLAGGGAYEQYF
NA TRBJ2-2 TRBV24-1 TRBD2 TGTGCCACCAGTGCCGTGACTAGCGGCCGCCTTGGGACCGGGGAGCTGTTTTTT CATSAVTSGRLGTGELFF
NA TRBJ2-7 TRBV7-3 TRBD1 TGTGCCAGCAGCCCCGGGACAGGGTCCCACGAGCAGTACTTC CASSPGTGSHEQYF
NA TRBJ2-7 TRBV29-1 TRBD2 TGCAGCGGGGCAAGGGCGAAGCGGGAGGGCCGATACTACGAGCAGTACTTC CSGARAKREGRYYEQYF
NA TRBJ1-1 TRBV25-1 NA TGTGCCAGCAGTGCAGCCGGGTCCCCGAAGGCTGAAGCTTTCTTT CASSAAGSPKAEAFF
NA TRBJ2-5 TRBV7-2 NA TGTGCCAGCAGCTCACACTCAGGGGTGAAGACCCAGTACTTC CASSSHSGVKTQYF
NA TRBJ1-2 TRBV14 TRBD1 TGTGCCAGCAGCCAGGACAGGGGGAACGGCTACACCTTC CASSQDRGNGYTF
NA TRBJ2-3 TRBV2 TRBD2 TGTGCCAGCAGGGAAGCGGGAGTTGTCCCAGATACGCAGTATTTT CASREAGVVPDTQYF
NA TRBJ2-2 TRBV6-6 NA TGTGCCAGCAGTTACGTCGCGGAGAACACCGGGGAGCTGTTTTTT CASSYVAENTGELFF
NA TRBJ1-2 TRBV5-1 NA TGCGCCAGCAGCTTGGCAGGATACGGCTACACCTTC CASSLAGYGYTF
NA TRBJ1-1 TRBV14 NA TGTGCCAGCAGCCGACAAACCGGGGGGGGAATTTACACTGAAGCTTTCTTT CASSRQTGGGIYTEAFF
NA TRBJ1-5 TRBV18 TRBD1 TGTGCCAGCTCACAGGGACAGGGAAGCAATCAGCCCCAGCATTTT CASSQGQGSNQPQHF
NA TRBJ1-1 TRBV7-9 NA TGTGCCAGCAGCTTTTCGGGGATTACTGAAGCTTTCTTT CASSFSGITEAFF
NA TRBJ2-2 TRBV5-1 TRBD2 TGCGCCAGCAGCTTCGGGGGGGTCAACACCGGGGAGCTGTTTTTT CASSFGGVNTGELFF
NA TRBJ2-5 TRBV10-1 TRBD2 TGCGCCATCACAAGGACTAGCGGTCCCCAAGAGACCCAGTACTTC CAITRTSGPQETQYF
NA TRBJ1-3 TRBV9 NA TGTGCCAGCAGCTTACTAGCTCAGGGATCAGGGACTGGAAACACCATATATTTT CASSLLAQGSGTGNTIYF
NA TRBJ1-5 TRBV6-2/TRBV6-3 NA TGTGCCAGCAGCCATCTTAGCAATCAGCCCCAGCATTTT CASSHLSNQPQHF
NA TRBJ1-1 TRBV10-1 NA TGCGCCAGCAGTGATTTTACTAACACTGAAGCTTTCTTT CASSDFTNTEAFF
NA TRBJ2-5 TRBV4-3 TRBD1 TGCGCCAGCAGCCAGAGCACAGGGGGCCAAGAGACCCAGTACTTC CASSQSTGGQETQYF
NA TRBJ1-4 TRBV15 NA TGCGCCACCAGCAGAGTGAGAGTGGATGAAAAACTGTTTTTT CATSRVRVDEKLFF
NA TRBJ2-5 TRBV7-8 NA TGTGCCAGCAGCTTGGCTAACGGAGGACAAGAGACCCAGTACTTC CASSLANGGQETQYF
NA TRBJ2-3 TRBV21-1 NA TGTGCCAGCAACGCCCAGGTTAGCGGCACAGATACGCAGTATTTT CASNAQVSGTDTQYF
NA TRBJ1-4 TRBV4-1 NA TGCGCCAGCAGCCAGCGGGGAGTGGATGAAAAACTGTTTTTT CASSQRGVDEKLFF
NA TRBJ2-7 TRBV18 NA TGTGCCAGCTCACCACCGCACCCGCCTGGAGGTACTACGGGGGAGCAGTACTTC CASSPPHPPGGTTGEQYF
NA TRBJ1-2 TRBV7-2 TRBD1 TGTGCCAGCAGCACGGACAGGGACGTCGGTGGCTACACCTTC CASSTDRDVGGYTF
NA TRBJ1-3 TRBV18 NA TGTGCCAGCTCACCTACCGCTTTGAGCACCATATATTTT CASSPTALSTIYF
NA TRBJ2-3 TRBV4-1 NA TGCGCCAGCAGCCGGTACAGGGATCGCACAGATACGCAGTATTTT CASSRYRDRTDTQYF